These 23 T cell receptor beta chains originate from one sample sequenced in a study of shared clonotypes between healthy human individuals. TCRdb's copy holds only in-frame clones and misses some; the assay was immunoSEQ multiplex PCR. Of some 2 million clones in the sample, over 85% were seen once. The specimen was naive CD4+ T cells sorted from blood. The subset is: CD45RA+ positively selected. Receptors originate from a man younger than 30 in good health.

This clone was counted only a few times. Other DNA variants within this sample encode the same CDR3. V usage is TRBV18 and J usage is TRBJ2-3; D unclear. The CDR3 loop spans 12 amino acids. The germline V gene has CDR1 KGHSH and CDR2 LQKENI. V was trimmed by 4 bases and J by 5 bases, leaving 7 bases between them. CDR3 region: CASSLSGDTQYF. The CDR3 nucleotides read TGTGCCAGCTCACTCTCGGGAGATACGCAGTATTTT.

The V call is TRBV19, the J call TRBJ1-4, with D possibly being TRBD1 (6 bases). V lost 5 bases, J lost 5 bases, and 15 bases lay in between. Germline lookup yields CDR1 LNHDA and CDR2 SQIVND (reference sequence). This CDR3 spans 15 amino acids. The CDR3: CASSEGQIKNEKLFF. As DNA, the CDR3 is TGTGCCAGTAGTGAAGGACAGATTAAAAATGAAAAACTGTTTTTT.

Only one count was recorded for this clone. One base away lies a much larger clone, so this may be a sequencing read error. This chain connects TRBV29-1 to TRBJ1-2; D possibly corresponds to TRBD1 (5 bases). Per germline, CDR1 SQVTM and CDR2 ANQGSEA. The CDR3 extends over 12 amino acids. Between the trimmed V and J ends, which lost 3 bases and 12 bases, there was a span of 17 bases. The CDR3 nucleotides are TGCAGCGTTGAGGAGGGTTCTTGGGGCCACACCTTC. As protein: CSVEEGSWGHTF. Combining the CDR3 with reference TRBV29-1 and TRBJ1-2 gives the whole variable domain SAVISQKPSRDICQRGTSLTIQCQVDSQVTMMFWYRQQPGQSLTLIATANQGSEATYESGFVIDKFPISRPNLTFSTLTVSNMSPEDSSIYLCSVEEGSWGHTFGSGTRLTVV.

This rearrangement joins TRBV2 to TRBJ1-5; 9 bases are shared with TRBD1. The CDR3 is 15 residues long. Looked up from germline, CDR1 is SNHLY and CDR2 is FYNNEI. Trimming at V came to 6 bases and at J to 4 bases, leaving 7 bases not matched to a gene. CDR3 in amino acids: CASSAGTGRNQPQHF. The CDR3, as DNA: TGTGCCAGCAGCGCCGGGACAGGGCGGAATCAGCCCCAGCATTTT.

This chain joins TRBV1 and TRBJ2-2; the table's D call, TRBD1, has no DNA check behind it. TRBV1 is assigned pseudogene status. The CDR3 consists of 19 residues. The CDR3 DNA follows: TGCACCAGCAAAAGAGTCCCCTACCACGGGACAGAAAACACCGGGGAGCTGTTTTTT. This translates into CTSKRVPYHGTENTGELFF.

The CDR3 coding sequence is TGCGCCAGCAGCGCTCAGGGATCTACTAATGAAAAACTGTTTTTT. This encodes CASSAQGSTNEKLFF. The chain has TRBV4-1 and TRBJ1-4; D possibly corresponds to TRBD1 (5 bases). The germline V and J ends were trimmed by 5 bases and 2 bases, with 12 bases remaining between them. The CDR3 has 15 residues. Germline V lookup: CDR1 MGHRA, CDR2 YSYEKL.

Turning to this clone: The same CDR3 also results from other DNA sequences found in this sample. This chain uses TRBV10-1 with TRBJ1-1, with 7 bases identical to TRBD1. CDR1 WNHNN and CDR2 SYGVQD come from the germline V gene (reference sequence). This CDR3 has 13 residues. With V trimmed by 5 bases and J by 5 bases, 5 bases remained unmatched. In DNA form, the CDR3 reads TGCGCCAGCAGTAGACAGGGTGGGACTGAAGCTTTCTTT. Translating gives CASSRQGGTEAFF.

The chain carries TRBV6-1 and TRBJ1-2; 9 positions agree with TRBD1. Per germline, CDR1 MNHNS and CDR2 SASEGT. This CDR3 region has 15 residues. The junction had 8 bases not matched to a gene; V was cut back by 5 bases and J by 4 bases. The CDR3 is CASSRQGGGVYGYTF. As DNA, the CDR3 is TGTGCCAGCAGTCGACAGGGGGGAGGTGTCTATGGCTACACCTTC.

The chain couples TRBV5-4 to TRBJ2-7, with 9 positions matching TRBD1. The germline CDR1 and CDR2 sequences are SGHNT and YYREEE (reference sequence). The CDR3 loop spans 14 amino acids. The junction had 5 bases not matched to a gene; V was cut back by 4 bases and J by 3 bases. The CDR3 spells CASSGMTGGYEQYF. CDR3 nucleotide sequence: TGTGCCAGCAGCGGCATGACAGGGGGCTACGAGCAGTACTTC.

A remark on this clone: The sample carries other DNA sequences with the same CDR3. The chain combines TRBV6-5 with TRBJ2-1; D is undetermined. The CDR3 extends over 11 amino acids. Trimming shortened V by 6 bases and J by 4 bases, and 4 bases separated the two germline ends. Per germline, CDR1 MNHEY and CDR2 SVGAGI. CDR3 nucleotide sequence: TGTGCCAGCAGATCGTACAATGAGCAGTTCTTC. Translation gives CASRSYNEQFF.

The CDR3 DNA sequence: TGTGCCAGCGGCTCAACTAGCGGGGGGGCCCTGGAGACCCAGTACTTC. Amino acid sequence: CASGSTSGGALETQYF. The V gene is TRBV2, the J gene TRBJ2-5; 13 bases are shared with TRBD2. Trimming took 8 bases from V and 5 from J; bases not matched to a gene: 11. In germline, CDR1 is SNHLY, CDR2 FYNNEI. The CDR3 length is 16 residues.

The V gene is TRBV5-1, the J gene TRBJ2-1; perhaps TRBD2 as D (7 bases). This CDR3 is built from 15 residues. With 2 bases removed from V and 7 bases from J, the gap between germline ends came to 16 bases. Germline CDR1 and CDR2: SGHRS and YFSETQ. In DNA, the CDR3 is TGCGCCAGCAGCTTAGGGCGGGGGCTTCTGAATGAGCAGTTCTTC. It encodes CASSLGRGLLNEQFF.

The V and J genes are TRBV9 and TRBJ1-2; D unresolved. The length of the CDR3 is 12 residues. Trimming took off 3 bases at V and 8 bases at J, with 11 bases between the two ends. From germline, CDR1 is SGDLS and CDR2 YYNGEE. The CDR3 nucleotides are TGTGCCAGCAGCGACGACGGTCACGGCTACACCTTC. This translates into CASSDDGHGYTF. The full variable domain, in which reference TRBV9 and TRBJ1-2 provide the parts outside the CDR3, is DSGVTQTPKHLITATGQRVTLRCSPRSGDLSVYWYQQSLDQGLQFLIQYYNGEERAKGNILERFSAQQFPDLHSELNLSSLELGDSALYFCASSDDGHGYTFGSGTRLTVV.

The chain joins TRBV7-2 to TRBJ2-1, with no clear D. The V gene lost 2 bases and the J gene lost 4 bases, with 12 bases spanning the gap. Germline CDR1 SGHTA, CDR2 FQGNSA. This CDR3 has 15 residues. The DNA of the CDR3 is TGTGCCAGCAGCTTAAGTCCCAACTCTTACAATGAGCAGTTCTTC. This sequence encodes CASSLSPNSYNEQFF.

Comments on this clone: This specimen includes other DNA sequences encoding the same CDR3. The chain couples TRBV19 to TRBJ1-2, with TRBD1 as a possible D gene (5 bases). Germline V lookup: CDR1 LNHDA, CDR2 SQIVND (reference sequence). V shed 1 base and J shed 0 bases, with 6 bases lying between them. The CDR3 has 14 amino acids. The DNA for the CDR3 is TGTGCCAGTAGTATAGCAGGGTCTAACTATGGCTACACCTTC. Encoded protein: CASSIAGSNYGYTF.

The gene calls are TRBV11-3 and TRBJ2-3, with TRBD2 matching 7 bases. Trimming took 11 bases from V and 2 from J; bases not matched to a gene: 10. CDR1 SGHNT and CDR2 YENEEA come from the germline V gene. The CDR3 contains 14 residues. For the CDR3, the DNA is TGTGCCGCCTCTCGGGGGGAGCTCACAGATACGCAGTATTTT. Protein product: CAASRGELTDTQYF.

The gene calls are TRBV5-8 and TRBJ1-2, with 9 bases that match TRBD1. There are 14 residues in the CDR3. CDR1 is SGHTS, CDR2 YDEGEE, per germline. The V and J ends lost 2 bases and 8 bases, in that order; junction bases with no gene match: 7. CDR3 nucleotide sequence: TGTGCCAGCAGCTTCCTGGACAGGGGATACGGCTACACCTTC. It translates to CASSFLDRGYGYTF.

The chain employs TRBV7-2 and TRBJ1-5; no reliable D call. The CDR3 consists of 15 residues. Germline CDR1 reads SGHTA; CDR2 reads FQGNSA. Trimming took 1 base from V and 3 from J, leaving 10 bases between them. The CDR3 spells CASSLVVGVNQPQHF. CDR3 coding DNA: TGTGCCAGCAGCTTAGTAGTCGGGGTCAATCAGCCCCAGCATTTT.

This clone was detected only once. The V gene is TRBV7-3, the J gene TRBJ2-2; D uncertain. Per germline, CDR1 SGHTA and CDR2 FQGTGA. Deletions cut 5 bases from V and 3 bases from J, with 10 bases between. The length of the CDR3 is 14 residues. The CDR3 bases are TGTGCCAGCAGCCAAACACGGGACACCGGGGAGCTGTTTTTT. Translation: CASSQTRDTGELFF.

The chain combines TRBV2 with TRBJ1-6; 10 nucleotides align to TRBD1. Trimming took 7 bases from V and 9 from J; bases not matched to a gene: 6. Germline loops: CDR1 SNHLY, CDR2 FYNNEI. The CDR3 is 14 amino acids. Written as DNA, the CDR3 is TGTGCCAGCAACTCGGACAGGGGGTTTTCACCCCTCCACTTT. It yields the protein CASNSDRGFSPLHF.

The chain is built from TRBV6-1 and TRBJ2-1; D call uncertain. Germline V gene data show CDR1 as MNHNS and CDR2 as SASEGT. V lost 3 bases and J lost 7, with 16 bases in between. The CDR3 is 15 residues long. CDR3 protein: CASSEGQVNWNEQFF. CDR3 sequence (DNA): TGTGCCAGCAGTGAGGGCCAGGTGAACTGGAATGAGCAGTTCTTC.

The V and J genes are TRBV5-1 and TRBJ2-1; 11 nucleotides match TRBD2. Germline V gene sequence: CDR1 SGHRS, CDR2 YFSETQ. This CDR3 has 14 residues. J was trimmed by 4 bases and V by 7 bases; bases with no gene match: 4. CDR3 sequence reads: CASQTSGVYNEQFF. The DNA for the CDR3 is TGCGCCAGCCAGACTAGCGGGGTATACAATGAGCAGTTCTTC.

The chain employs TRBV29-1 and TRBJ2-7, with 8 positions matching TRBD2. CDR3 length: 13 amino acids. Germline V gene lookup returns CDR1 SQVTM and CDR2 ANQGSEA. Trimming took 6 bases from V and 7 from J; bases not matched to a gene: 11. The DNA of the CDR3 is TGCAGCGTCTTAACCGGGACTAGTGGTGAGCAGTACTTC. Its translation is CSVLTGTSGEQYF.